This is a list of T cell receptor beta chains from one sample in a study of T cell changes during pregnancy in multiple sclerosis. TCRdb's copy holds only in-frame clones and misses some; the assay was immunoSEQ multiplex PCR. The data hold 100,000 or so clones, with more than 85% observed a single time. The material was peripheral blood, obtained in the second trimester of pregnancy. The receptors come from a female donor with multiple sclerosis, enrolled in a pregnancy study. Each CDR3 is given with its conserved first and last residue. The order of the fields is CDR3 length, V gene, clone size, J gene, CDR3 protein. Rows give clone size only sometimes, using once, few, many, or a class for an expanded clone.

14,TRBV6-5,NA,TRBJ1-1,CASRPSNGGTEAFF
13,TRBV15,NA,TRBJ2-5,CATSRGRGETQYF
16,TRBV29-1,NA,TRBJ2-1,CSVGTYQTISYNEQFF
15,TRBV30,NA,TRBJ2-5,CAWRNTREYQETQYF
16,TRBV7-2,NA,TRBJ2-1,CASSTSPSAANNEQFF
18,TRBV14,NA,TRBJ2-2,CASSLSSGLAGDTGELFF
14,TRBV19,NA,TRBJ1-5,CASSIVSGNQPQHF
15,TRBV2,NA,TRBJ2-5,CASSAGRGRQETQYF
13,TRBV9,NA,TRBJ1-1,CASSPNSNTEAFF
17,TRBV5-1,once,TRBJ2-1,CASSLAGQRSSYNEQFF
18,TRBV23-1,NA,TRBJ1-4,CASSQKGAPGQSNEKLFF
16,TRBV4-1,once,TRBJ2-5,CASSQITGGPVETQYF
17,TRBV28,NA,TRBJ2-7,CASSLPPSGRAGYEQYF
16,TRBV5-1,once,TRBJ2-5,CASSLELTGGWETQYF
18,TRBV5-1,few,TRBJ2-5,CASSLILAGVRRGETQYF
14,TRBV28,NA,TRBJ2-1,CASSRPGQQREQFF
15,TRBV28,NA,TRBJ1-5,CASLGLPDSNQPQHF
16,TRBV29-1,NA,TRBJ2-5,CSVEDWTSGDGETQYF
17,TRBV19,NA,TRBJ2-5,CASSIGPSGRFQETQYF
12,TRBV19,NA,TRBJ2-5,CASRQGGETQYF
15,TRBV9,NA,TRBJ2-7,CASSVGTSVSYEQYF
14,TRBV29-1,NA,TRBJ2-2,CSAGQGLGRGELFF
16,TRBV2,few,TRBJ2-6,CASSEGQFSGANVLTF
13,TRBV7-2,NA,TRBJ1-1,CASSLIVQTEAFF
15,TRBV5-1,NA,TRBJ2-1,CASSLAGGSDNEQFF
12,TRBV6-1,NA,TRBJ2-1,CASSDHSGEQFF
17,TRBV5-1,NA,TRBJ2-3,CASSLVATGVHTDTQYF
15,TRBV7-9,NA,TRBJ2-1,CASSLPPGRADEQFF
17,TRBV5-3,NA,TRBJ1-1,CARSLPHRGHGKAEAFF
12,TRBV7-9,once,TRBJ2-7,CASSHIPYEQYF
15,TRBV19,NA,TRBJ2-7,CASSSVGMSSYEQYF
14,TRBV7-2,NA,TRBJ1-4,CASSIGGSNEKLFF
15,TRBV5-6,NA,TRBJ2-7,CASSHPTDTFYEQYF
15,TRBV15,NA,TRBJ1-3,CATSEPGGVLDTIYF
17,TRBV7-8,NA,TRBJ1-1,CASSLVWVGQVNTEAFF
15,TRBV4-2,NA,TRBJ2-3,CASSPSGRAPDTQYF
15,TRBV7-9,NA,TRBJ2-7,CASSLLTGAPYEQYF
19,TRBV7-9,once,TRBJ2-6,CASSSPRGDTSSGANVLTF
15,TRBV6-5,NA,TRBJ2-7,CASSKGLAGSYEQYF
14,TRBV6-4,NA,TRBJ2-3,CASSLAFGTDTQYF
14,TRBV6-4,NA,TRBJ2-2,CASSNLPDTGELFF
16,TRBV2,NA,TRBJ2-1,CASRELAGGSYNEQFF
14,TRBV11-1,NA,TRBJ2-7,CASSSGTGVGEQYF
14,TRBV4-1,few,TRBJ1-2,CASSPGQALYGYTF
14,TRBV6-5,NA,TRBJ2-7,CASRRDGKAYEQYF
17,TRBV27,NA,TRBJ2-3,CASSQGLAGGATDTQYF